The 3 T cell receptor beta chains below all came from one sample that was sequenced in a study of T-cell memory formation after mild COVID-19. TCRdb redid the calling of the 5' RACE reads with MiXCR, one entry per CDR3 protein. The sample includes about 110,000 distinct CDR3 sequences, roughly 20% seen only once; the top ten take roughly 40%. The sequencing input was PBMCs or a T cell subset sorted from them (not recorded which). The receptors were sampled from a man younger than 30 who had mild COVID-19 (a few samples of this study predate the infection). Cell type and time point are not known.

Ten or more counts support this clonotype. This chain links TRBV5-1 with TRBJ2-5, with TRBD2 matching 7 bases. The CDR3 sequence is 15 residues long. Germline V gene lookup returns CDR1 SGHRS and CDR2 YFSETQ. The J segment lost 3 bases and the V segment lost 4 bases, leaving 9 bases of the junction unmatched. DNA of the CDR3: TGCGCCAGCAGCCCCTACGGTCTAGCGGAAGAGACCCAGTACTTC. It encodes CASSPYGLAEETQYF. Combining the CDR3 with reference TRBV5-1 and TRBJ2-5 gives the whole variable domain KAGVTQTPRYLIKTRGQQVTLSCSPISGHRSVSWYQQTPGQGLQFLFEYFSETQRNKGNFPGRFSGRQFSNSRSEMNVSTLELGDSALYLCASSPYGLAEETQYFGPGTRLLVL.

V and J are TRBV7-9 and TRBJ2-3; 10 positions agree with TRBD2. Unmatched junction bases numbered 6, after V lost 1 base and J lost 2 bases. From germline, CDR1 is SEHNR and CDR2 FQNEAQ (reference sequence). The CDR3 totals 17 residues. In DNA, the CDR3 is TGTGCCAGCAGCTTAGAGACTAGCGGGTATACCACAGATACGCAGTATTTT. Translation: CASSLETSGYTTDTQYF.

This clonotype turned up a few times. This chain uses TRBV4-1 with TRBJ1-6; the D gene is possibly TRBD1 (6 bases). V gave up 2 bases and J gave up 8 bases, with 13 bases separating them. This CDR3 has 15 amino acids. The germline V gene has CDR1 MGHRA and CDR2 YSYEKL. CDR3: CASSQLQGMDSPLHF. CDR3 DNA sequence: TGCGCCAGCAGCCAATTACAGGGCATGGATTCACCCCTCCACTTT.